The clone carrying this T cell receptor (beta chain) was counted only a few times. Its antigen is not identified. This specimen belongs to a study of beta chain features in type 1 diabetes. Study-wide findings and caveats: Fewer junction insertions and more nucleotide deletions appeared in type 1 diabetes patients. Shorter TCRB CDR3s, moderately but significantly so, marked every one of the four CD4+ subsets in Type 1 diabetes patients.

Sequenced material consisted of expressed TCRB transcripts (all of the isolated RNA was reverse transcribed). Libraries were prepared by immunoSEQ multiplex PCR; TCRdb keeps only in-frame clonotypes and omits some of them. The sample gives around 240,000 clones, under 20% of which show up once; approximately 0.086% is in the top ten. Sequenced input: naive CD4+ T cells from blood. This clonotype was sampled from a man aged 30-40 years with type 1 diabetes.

The CDR3 DNA reads TGTGCCAGCACCCAAACCCCGGGCCTCGGAGGCTACACCTTC. The encoded protein is CASTQTPGLGGYTF. The chain uses TRBV11-2 and TRBJ1-2; D gene unclear. CDR1 SGHAT and CDR2 FQNNGV come from the germline V gene. The CDR3 loop spans 14 amino acids. Trimming removed 7 bases at V and 8 bases at J, with 20 bases between.